These T cell receptor beta chains were read from a single sample in a study of OX40 agonist ivuxolimab in advanced cancers. Measured with immunoSEQ multiplex PCR; TCRdb has only the in-frame clones, and not every one. The data show approximately 13,000 clones, about 82% seen once. This specimen was CD4+ or CD8+ T cells sorted from blood, taken in a trial of the OX40 agonist ivuxolimab. The receptors were gathered from an adult with an advanced solid tumor such as melanoma, head and neck, liver or kidney cancer. CDR3s include the opening cysteine and the closing phenylalanine or tryptophan. Fields, in order: clone size, V gene, D gene, J gene, CDR3 protein, CDR3 DNA. A D gene is named only where the DNA matches it firmly. Clone size, where shown, is once, few, many, or a class for clones that have expanded.

abundance: NA
v_gene: TRBV7-7
d_gene: NA
j_gene: TRBJ2-5
CDR3aa: CASSLAPSEYNQETQYF
CDR3nt: TGTGCTAGCAGCTTAGCGCCCAGCGAATACAACCAAGAGACCCAGTACTTC

abundance: few
v_gene: TRBV7-6
d_gene: NA
j_gene: TRBJ2-7
CDR3aa: CASSSHTRPYEQYF
CDR3nt: TGTGCCAGCAGCTCGCACACTAGACCCTACGAGCAGTACTTC

abundance: few
v_gene: TRBV7-9
d_gene: NA
j_gene: TRBJ1-1
CDR3aa: CASSFWGLDMNTEAFF
CDR3nt: TGTGCCAGCAGCTTTTGGGGGCTCGACATGAACACTGAAGCTTTCTTT

abundance: NA
v_gene: TRBV6-6
d_gene: NA
j_gene: TRBJ2-5
CDR3aa: CASSMAGGETQYF
CDR3nt: TGTGCCAGCAGTATGGCTGGAGGGGAGACCCAGTACTTC

abundance: NA
v_gene: TRBV2
d_gene: NA
j_gene: TRBJ1-5
CDR3aa: CASSVWGSHRHQPQHF
CDR3nt: TGTGCCAGCAGTGTCTGGGGGTCCCATAGACATCAGCCCCAGCATTTT

abundance: NA
v_gene: TRBV6-5
d_gene: NA
j_gene: TRBJ1-1
CDR3aa: CASRGVGVMNTEAFF
CDR3nt: TGTGCCAGCAGGGGAGTCGGAGTAATGAACACTGAAGCTTTCTTT

abundance: NA
v_gene: TRBV5-1
d_gene: TRBD1
j_gene: TRBJ2-7
CDR3aa: CASNRGVGLSEQYF
CDR3nt: TGCGCCAGCAACAGGGGAGTTGGGCTGTCCGAGCAGTACTTC

abundance: NA
v_gene: TRBV29-1
d_gene: NA
j_gene: TRBJ2-5
CDR3aa: CSVLGPKQETQYF
CDR3nt: TGCAGCGTGTTGGGGCCCAAACAAGAGACCCAGTACTTC

abundance: medium-sized
v_gene: TRBV9
d_gene: TRBD1
j_gene: TRBJ2-5
CDR3aa: CASSVWDSGETQYF
CDR3nt: TGTGCCAGCAGCGTATGGGACAGTGGGGAGACCCAGTACTTC

abundance: NA
v_gene: TRBV9
d_gene: NA
j_gene: TRBJ2-7
CDR3aa: CASSADAQDYEQYF
CDR3nt: TGTGCCAGCAGCGCGGACGCCCAAGACTACGAGCAGTACTTC

abundance: NA
v_gene: TRBV30
d_gene: TRBD1
j_gene: TRBJ1-2
CDR3aa: CAWSSHRGLAF
CDR3nt: TGTGCCTGGAGTTCTCACAGGGGGTTGGCCTTC

abundance: once
v_gene: TRBV27
d_gene: NA
j_gene: TRBJ2-7
CDR3aa: CASSSMGEQYF
CDR3nt: TGTGCCAGCAGCTCTATGGGCGAGCAGTACTTC

abundance: NA
v_gene: TRBV18
d_gene: NA
j_gene: TRBJ2-7
CDR3aa: CASSPEDSYEQYF
CDR3nt: TGTGCCAGCTCACCCGAAGACAGTTACGAGCAGTACTTC

abundance: NA
v_gene: TRBV29-1
d_gene: TRBD2
j_gene: TRBJ2-1
CDR3aa: CSVVGVYPLAGSSYNEQFF
CDR3nt: TGCAGCGTTGTTGGGGTATATCCCCTAGCGGGAAGCTCCTACAATGAGCAGTTCTTC

abundance: NA
v_gene: TRBV10-3
d_gene: NA
j_gene: TRBJ2-7
CDR3aa: CAISEGGASYEQYF
CDR3nt: TGTGCCATCAGTGAGGGGGGCGCTTCCTACGAGCAGTACTTC

abundance: NA
v_gene: TRBV9
d_gene: TRBD1
j_gene: TRBJ1-3
CDR3aa: CASRGTGTDTIYF
CDR3nt: TGTGCCAGCAGGGGGACAGGGACTGACACCATATATTTT

abundance: NA
v_gene: TRBV5-4
d_gene: NA
j_gene: TRBJ2-1
CDR3aa: CATGQDYNEQFF
CDR3nt: TGTGCCACCGGACAAGACTACAATGAGCAGTTCTTC

abundance: NA
v_gene: TRBV7-9
d_gene: NA
j_gene: TRBJ2-1
CDR3aa: CASREVGDSYNEQFF
CDR3nt: TGTGCCAGCAGGGAGGTGGGGGACTCCTACAATGAGCAGTTCTTC

abundance: NA
v_gene: TRBV7-8
d_gene: TRBD1
j_gene: TRBJ2-1
CDR3aa: CASSLEGQGAKNEQFF
CDR3nt: TGTGCCAGCAGCTTAGAAGGACAGGGGGCTAAAAATGAGCAGTTCTTC

abundance: few
v_gene: TRBV27
d_gene: NA
j_gene: TRBJ2-3
CDR3aa: CAAATGASTQYF
CDR3nt: TGTGCCGCCGCGACAGGCGCAAGTACGCAGTATTTT

abundance: NA
v_gene: TRBV5-8
d_gene: NA
j_gene: TRBJ2-3
CDR3aa: CASRTTTQYF
CDR3nt: TGTGCCAGCAGGACAACTACGCAGTATTTT

abundance: NA
v_gene: TRBV6-4
d_gene: TRBD1
j_gene: TRBJ2-6
CDR3aa: CASSEGPGGTGANVLTF
CDR3nt: TGTGCCAGCAGTGAAGGTCCAGGGGGTACCGGGGCCAACGTCCTGACTTTC

abundance: few
v_gene: TRBV14
d_gene: NA
j_gene: TRBJ2-7
CDR3aa: CASSPQGYEQYF
CDR3nt: TGTGCCAGCAGCCCGCAGGGTTACGAGCAGTACTTC

abundance: NA
v_gene: TRBV5-4
d_gene: NA
j_gene: TRBJ2-1
CDR3aa: CASSPRQTAIGEQFF
CDR3nt: TGTGCCAGCAGCCCGAGGCAGACCGCTATAGGTGAGCAGTTCTTC

abundance: NA
v_gene: TRBV5-6
d_gene: NA
j_gene: TRBJ1-2
CDR3aa: CASWGKNTYSFHYGYTF
CDR3nt: TGTGCCAGCTGGGGAAAAAACACCTACTCTTTCCACTATGGCTACACCTTC

abundance: NA
v_gene: TRBV6-1
d_gene: NA
j_gene: TRBJ2-5
CDR3aa: CASSGYSQETQYF
CDR3nt: TGTGCCAGCAGTGGGTACAGCCAAGAGACCCAGTACTTC

abundance: NA
v_gene: TRBV11-2
d_gene: TRBD1
j_gene: TRBJ1-1
CDR3aa: CASSTGTGFEGTEAFF
CDR3nt: TGTGCCAGCAGCACCGGGACAGGGTTTGAGGGCACTGAAGCTTTCTTT

abundance: NA
v_gene: TRBV27
d_gene: NA
j_gene: TRBJ1-4
CDR3aa: CASSPFGEKLFF
CDR3nt: TGTGCCAGCAGCCCTTTCGGAGAAAAACTGTTTTTT

abundance: NA
v_gene: TRBV10-3
d_gene: TRBD1
j_gene: TRBJ2-7
CDR3aa: CATGQGQTYEQYF
CDR3nt: TGTGCCACGGGACAGGGGCAGACCTACGAGCAGTACTTC

abundance: NA
v_gene: TRBV9
d_gene: NA
j_gene: TRBJ1-1
CDR3aa: CASSPGYRANTEAFF
CDR3nt: TGTGCCAGCAGCCCCGGGTACAGGGCGAACACTGAAGCTTTCTTT

abundance: NA
v_gene: TRBV6-4
d_gene: TRBD2
j_gene: TRBJ2-3
CDR3aa: CASSASAGGGDTQYF
CDR3nt: TGTGCCAGCAGTGCCTCCGCGGGGGGGGGAGATACGCAGTATTTT

abundance: NA
v_gene: TRBV4-1
d_gene: NA
j_gene: TRBJ1-2
CDR3aa: CASSQDMAGLLHGYTF
CDR3nt: TGCGCCAGCAGCCAAGATATGGCAGGGCTCTTGCATGGCTACACCTTC

abundance: NA
v_gene: TRBV19
d_gene: TRBD1
j_gene: TRBJ1-1
CDR3aa: CASSVQGGITEAFF
CDR3nt: TGTGCCAGTAGCGTTCAGGGGGGGATCACTGAAGCTTTCTTT

abundance: NA
v_gene: TRBV10-1
d_gene: TRBD2
j_gene: TRBJ2-7
CDR3aa: CASCPGLAVYEQYF
CDR3nt: TGCGCCAGCTGTCCGGGACTAGCGGTATACGAGCAGTACTTC

abundance: NA
v_gene: TRBV19
d_gene: NA
j_gene: TRBJ2-1
CDR3aa: CASSGGPSYNEQFF
CDR3nt: TGTGCCAGTAGTGGGGGACCTTCCTACAATGAGCAGTTCTTC